This T cell receptor (beta chain) was identified during a study of tumor-infiltrating lymphocytes in localized non-small cell lung cancer. CDR1 is SGHTA and CDR2 is FQGNSA in the germline V gene. This CDR3 contains 14 residues. V gave up 1 base and J gave up 4 bases, with 8 bases separating them. Sequencing was performed with immunoSEQ multiplex PCR; in TCRdb, only in-frame clones are kept and a portion is missing. This table has 9,500 to 14,000 clones, about 83% appearing once. Material: lung tumor tissue. The sequence derives from a human donor with non-small cell lung cancer. This chain links TRBV7-2 with TRBJ2-1; unclear D gene. The CDR3 protein is CASSLVWQYNEQFF. The CDR3 DNA sequence: TGTGCCAGCAGCTTAGTTTGGCAGTACAATGAGCAGTTCTTC.